Following are 21 T cell receptor beta chains from one sample sequenced in a study of monozygotic twins with inflammatory bowel disease. TCRdb re-called the 5' RACE reads and catalogs CDR3 proteins one per entry, DNA excluded. Here the sample table reports 400,000 to 500,000 distinct CDR3 sequences. Input material: blood. All receptors come from a human donor with ulcerative colitis or Crohn's disease, or a healthy co-twin of an affected twin (not recorded which).

This chain uses TRBV7-9 with TRBJ2-2; TCRdb proposes TRBD2, but this gene call is untestable without DNA. Germline assignment: CDR1 SEHNR and CDR2 FQNEAQ (reference sequence). The CDR3 is made up of 16 amino acids. This CDR3 reads CASSLIAGVNTGELFF.

The chain combines TRBV7-2 with TRBJ2-1. CDR1 and CDR2 (germline): SGHTA, FQGNSA. This CDR3 has 15 residues. CDR3 residues: CASSWTSDSYNEQFF.

V is TRBV12-3 or TRBV12-4 and J is TRBJ2-2. The CDR3 has 13 residues. CDR3 loop: CATMVSNTGELFF.

This chain joins TRBV4-1 and TRBJ2-2; with no DNA, the TCRdb D assignment of TRBD1 cannot be verified. This CDR3 is 16 amino acids long. Germline-derived CDR1 and CDR2 are MGHRA and YSYEKL. CDR3: CASSQAGTTNTGELFF.

The rearrangement joins TRBV6-2 or TRBV6-3 to TRBJ2-7. Germline CDR1 reads MNHEY; CDR2 reads SVGEGT. CDR3 size: 11 residues. CDR3 region: CASGKTYEQYF.

This rearrangement joins TRBV30 to TRBJ1-4; TCRdb indicates TRBD1, and absent DNA this call remains unverified. This CDR3 has 14 amino acids. The germline V gene encodes CDR1 GTSNPN and CDR2 SVGIG (reference sequence). The CDR3 protein is CAWSRSGRLEKLFF. Filled out from reference TRBV30 and TRBJ1-4, the complete variable domain reads SQTIHQWPATLVQPVGSPLSLECTVEGTSNPNLYWYRQAAGRGLQLLFYSVGIGQISSEVPQNLSASRPQDRQFILSSKKLLLSDSGFYLCAWSRSGRLEKLFFGSGTQLSVL.

This chain joins TRBV12-3 or TRBV12-4 and TRBJ2-7; the TCRdb D gene call, TRBD2, has no DNA to confirm it. CDR3 length: 14 residues. CDR3 amino acids: CASSSSGTPFAPGF.

This sequence joins TRBV30 and TRBJ2-1; TCRdb outputs TRBD2, but without DNA this stays unchecked. In germline, CDR1 is GTSNPN, CDR2 SVGIG (reference sequence). This CDR3 comprises 17 residues. The CDR3 sequence is CAWSVGLAGRPFNEQFF.

The chain links TRBV13 to TRBJ1-6; TCRdb proposes TRBD1, but this gene call is untestable without DNA. Germline CDR1 PRHDT, CDR2 FYEKMQ (reference sequence). The CDR3 sequence is 15 residues long. This chain's CDR3 is CASSFTGTGRSPLHF.

The J gene is TRBJ1-2, the V gene TRBV6-5. Per germline, CDR1 MNHEY and CDR2 SVGAGI. There are 13 residues in the CDR3. The CDR3 sequence is CASSYSRQNGYTF.

This chain links TRBV2 with TRBJ2-7; the D call of TRBD1 rests on TCRdb alone, since no DNA is present to check it. The CDR3 is 15 residues long. The germline V gene has CDR1 SNHLY and CDR2 FYNNEI. The CDR3 protein is CASSLGGQSSYEQYF.

The V call is TRBV6-1, the J call TRBJ2-7. Looked up from germline, CDR1 is MNHNS and CDR2 is SASEGT. The CDR3 is 15 amino acids. CDR3 protein: CASSNRVSALGEQYF.

The chain recombines TRBV20-1 with TRBJ1-2; TCRdb reports TRBD1, a call that lacks DNA to check it against. CDR3 length: 14 amino acids. Per the germline V gene, CDR1 is DFQATT and CDR2 is SNEGSKA (reference sequence). CDR3 protein: CSATRTGQSYGYTF.

This rearrangement joins TRBV7-9 to TRBJ2-5; TCRdb proposes TRBD1, but this gene call is untestable without DNA. This CDR3 is 12 amino acids long. The V gene's germline CDR1 is SEHNR and CDR2 FQNEAQ (reference sequence). CDR3 sequence reads: CAIQGFEETQYF.

The chain joins TRBV5-1 to TRBJ2-7. Germline V gene data show CDR1 as SGHRS and CDR2 as YFSETQ. The CDR3 has 14 amino acids. CDR3: CASSLTEGSYEQYF.

This chain uses TRBV5-1 with TRBJ1-1; there is no DNA to check the TCRdb D call of TRBD1. This CDR3 spans 13 amino acids. Looked up from germline, CDR1 is SGHRS and CDR2 is YFSETQ. CDR3 in amino acids: CASSLNRANEAFF.

The chain uses TRBV13 and TRBJ1-1. This CDR3 has 13 residues. The germline gives CDR1 PRHDT, CDR2 FYEKMQ (reference sequence). The CDR3 protein is CASSLDFGTEAFF.

The chain employs TRBV12-3 or TRBV12-4 and TRBJ2-3; TCRdb calls TRBD1, which cannot be checked without DNA. The CDR3 is 17 amino acids. The CDR3 here is CASSIQGQGSLTDTQYF.

The chain recombines TRBV24-1 with TRBJ2-1. The CDR3 is 14 amino acids. Germline loops: CDR1 KGHDR, CDR2 SFDVKD. The CDR3 sequence is CATSNGVSYNEQFF.

The chain employs TRBV7-9 and TRBJ2-7; TCRdb gives TRBD1 as the D gene, but with no DNA this cannot be confirmed. Per the germline V gene, CDR1 is SEHNR and CDR2 is FQNEAQ (reference sequence). This CDR3 has 15 amino acids. CDR3 sequence: CASSLDRTSAYEQYF.

This sequence joins TRBV20-1 and TRBJ1-5; the D gene TCRdb calls, TRBD1, cannot be checked with no DNA. This CDR3 has 15 residues. Germline assignment: CDR1 DFQATT and CDR2 SNEGSKA (reference sequence). CDR3 in amino acids: CSARGIQGADQPQHF.